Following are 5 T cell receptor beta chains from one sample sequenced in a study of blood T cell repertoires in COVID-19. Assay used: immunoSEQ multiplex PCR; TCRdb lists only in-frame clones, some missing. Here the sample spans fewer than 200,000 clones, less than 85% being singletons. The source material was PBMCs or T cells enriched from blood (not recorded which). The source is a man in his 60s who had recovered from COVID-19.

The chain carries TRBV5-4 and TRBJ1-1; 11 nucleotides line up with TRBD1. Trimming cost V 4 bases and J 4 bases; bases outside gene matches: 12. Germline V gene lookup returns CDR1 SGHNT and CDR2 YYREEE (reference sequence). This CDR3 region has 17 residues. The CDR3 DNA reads TGTGCCAGCAGCCGGGGACAGGGGGGCCGCGTTGGCACTGAAGCTTTCTTT. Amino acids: CASSRGQGGRVGTEAFF.

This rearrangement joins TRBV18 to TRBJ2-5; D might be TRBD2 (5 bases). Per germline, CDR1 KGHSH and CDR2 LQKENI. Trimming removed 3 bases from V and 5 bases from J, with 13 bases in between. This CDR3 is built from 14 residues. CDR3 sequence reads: CASSPSGMRETQYF. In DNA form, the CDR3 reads TGTGCCAGCTCACCGTCGGGGATGCGGGAGACCCAGTACTTC.

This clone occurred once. The DNA of the CDR3 is TGTGCCAGTAGTCGGACAGACAGCTCCTACGAGCAGTACTTC. This translates into CASSRTDSSYEQYF. The rearrangement joins TRBV19 to TRBJ2-7, with D perhaps matching TRBD1 (6 bases). Trimming cost V 5 bases and J 0 bases, with 11 bases left between them. Germline CDR1 LNHDA, CDR2 SQIVND (reference sequence). The CDR3 spans 14 residues.

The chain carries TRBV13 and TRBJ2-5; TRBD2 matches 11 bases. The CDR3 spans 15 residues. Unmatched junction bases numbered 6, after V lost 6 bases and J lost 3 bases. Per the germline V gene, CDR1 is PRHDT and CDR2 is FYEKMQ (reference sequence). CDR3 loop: CASRDLAGGEETQYF. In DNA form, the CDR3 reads TGTGCCAGCAGGGATCTAGCGGGAGGTGAAGAGACCCAGTACTTC.

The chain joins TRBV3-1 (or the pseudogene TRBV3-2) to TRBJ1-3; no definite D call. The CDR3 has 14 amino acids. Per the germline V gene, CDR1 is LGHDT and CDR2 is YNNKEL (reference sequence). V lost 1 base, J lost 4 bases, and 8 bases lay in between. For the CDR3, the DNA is TGTGCCAGCAGCCAAGTTAACAGCGGAAACACCATATATTTT. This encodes CASSQVNSGNTIYF.